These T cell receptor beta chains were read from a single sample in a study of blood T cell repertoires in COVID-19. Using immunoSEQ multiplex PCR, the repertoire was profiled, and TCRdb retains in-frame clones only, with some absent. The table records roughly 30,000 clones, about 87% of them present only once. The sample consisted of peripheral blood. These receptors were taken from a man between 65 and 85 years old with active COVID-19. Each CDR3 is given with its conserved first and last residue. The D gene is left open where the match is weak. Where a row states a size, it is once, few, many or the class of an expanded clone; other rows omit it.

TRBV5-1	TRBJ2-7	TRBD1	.	CASSVDTGAGTYEQYF	TGCGCCAGCAGCGTAGATACAGGGGCAGGAACCTACGAGCAGTACTTC
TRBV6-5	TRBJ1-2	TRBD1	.	CASGQGVRYGYTF	TGTGCCAGCGGGCAGGGGGTTCGCTATGGCTACACCTTC
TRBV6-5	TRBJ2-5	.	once	CASSFPFTSPLETQYF	TGTGCCAGCAGTTTCCCCTTTACTAGTCCGTTAGAGACCCAGTACTTC
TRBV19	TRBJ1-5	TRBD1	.	CASSATGGNQPQHF	TGTGCCAGTAGTGCTACAGGGGGCAATCAGCCCCAGCATTTT
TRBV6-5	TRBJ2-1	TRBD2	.	CASSPLAGGPDEQFF	TGTGCCAGCAGTCCTCTAGCGGGGGGGCCAGATGAGCAGTTCTTC
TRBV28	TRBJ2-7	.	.	CASRIAGGLSYEQYF	TGTGCCAGCAGAATCGCAGGGGGACTCTCCTACGAGCAGTACTTC
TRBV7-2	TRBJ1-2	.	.	CASSLDATEYGYTF	TGTGCCAGCAGCTTAGATGCGACAGAGTATGGCTACACCTTC
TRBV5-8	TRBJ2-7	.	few	CASSLYSSYEQYF	TGTGCCAGCAGCTTGTACAGTTCCTACGAGCAGTACTTC
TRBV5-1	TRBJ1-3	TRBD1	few	CASSAGQLSSGNTIYF	TGCGCCAGCAGCGCGGGACAGCTTAGCTCTGGAAACACCATATATTTT
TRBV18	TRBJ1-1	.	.	CASSPLEQVEAFF	TGTGCCAGCTCACCACTCGAACAGGTTGAAGCTTTCTTT
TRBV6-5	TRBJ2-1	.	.	CASRLYNEQFF	TGTGCCAGCAGACTATACAATGAGCAGTTCTTC
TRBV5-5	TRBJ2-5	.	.	CASSFGEIGQETQYF	TGTGCCAGCAGCTTCGGGGAGATCGGCCAAGAGACCCAGTACTTC
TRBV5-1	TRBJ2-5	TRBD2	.	CASSLRLASQETQYF	TGCGCCAGCAGCTTGAGACTAGCGAGTCAAGAGACCCAGTACTTC
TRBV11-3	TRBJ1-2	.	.	CASSPTGRGNYGYTF	TGTGCCAGCAGCCCTACGGGGCGGGGGAACTATGGCTACACCTTC
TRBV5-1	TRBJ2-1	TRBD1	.	CASSPRGQDYNEQFF	TGCGCCAGCAGCCCCAGGGGGCAGGACTACAATGAGCAGTTCTTC
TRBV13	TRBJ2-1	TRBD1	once	CASSEPSGGRYNEQFF	TGTGCCAGCAGCGAACCCTCAGGGGGCCGTTACAATGAGCAGTTCTTC
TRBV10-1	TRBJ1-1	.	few	CASSPGTPNTEAFF	TGCGCCAGCAGTCCCGGGACACCGAACACTGAAGCTTTCTTT
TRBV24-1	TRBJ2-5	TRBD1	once	CATSEPTGVETQYF	TGTGCCACCAGTGAACCGACAGGGGTGGAGACCCAGTACTTC
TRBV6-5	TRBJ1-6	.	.	CASRRETYNSPLHF	TGTGCCAGCAGACGGGAGACCTATAATTCACCCCTCCACTTT
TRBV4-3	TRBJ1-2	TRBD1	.	CASSQAGTGDGYTF	TGCGCCAGCAGCCAGGCCGGGACAGGGGATGGCTACACCTTC
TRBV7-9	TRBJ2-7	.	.	CASSPWDFYEQYF	TGTGCCAGCAGCCCCTGGGACTTCTACGAGCAGTACTTC
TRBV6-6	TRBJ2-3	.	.	CASSAPRRGDTQYF	TGTGCCAGCAGTGCCCCGAGAAGGGGAGATACGCAGTATTTT